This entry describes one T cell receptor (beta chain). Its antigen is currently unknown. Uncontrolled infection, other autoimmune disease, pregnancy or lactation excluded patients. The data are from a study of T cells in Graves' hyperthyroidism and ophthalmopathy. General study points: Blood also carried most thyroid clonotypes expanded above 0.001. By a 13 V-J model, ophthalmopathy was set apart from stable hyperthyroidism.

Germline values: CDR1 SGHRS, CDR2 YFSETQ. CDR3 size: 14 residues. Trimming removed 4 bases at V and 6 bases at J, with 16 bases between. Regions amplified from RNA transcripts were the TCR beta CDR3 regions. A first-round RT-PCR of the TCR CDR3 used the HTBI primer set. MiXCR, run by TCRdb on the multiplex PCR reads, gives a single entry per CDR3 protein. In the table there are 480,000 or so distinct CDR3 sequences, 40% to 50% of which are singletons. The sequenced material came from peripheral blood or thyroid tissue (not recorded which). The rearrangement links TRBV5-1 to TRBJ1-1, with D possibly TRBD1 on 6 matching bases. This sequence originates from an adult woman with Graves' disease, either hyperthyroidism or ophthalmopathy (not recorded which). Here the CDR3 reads CASSRLTKGAEAFF. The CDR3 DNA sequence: TGCGCCAGCAGCCGTTTAACTAAGGGGGCTGAAGCTTTCTTT.